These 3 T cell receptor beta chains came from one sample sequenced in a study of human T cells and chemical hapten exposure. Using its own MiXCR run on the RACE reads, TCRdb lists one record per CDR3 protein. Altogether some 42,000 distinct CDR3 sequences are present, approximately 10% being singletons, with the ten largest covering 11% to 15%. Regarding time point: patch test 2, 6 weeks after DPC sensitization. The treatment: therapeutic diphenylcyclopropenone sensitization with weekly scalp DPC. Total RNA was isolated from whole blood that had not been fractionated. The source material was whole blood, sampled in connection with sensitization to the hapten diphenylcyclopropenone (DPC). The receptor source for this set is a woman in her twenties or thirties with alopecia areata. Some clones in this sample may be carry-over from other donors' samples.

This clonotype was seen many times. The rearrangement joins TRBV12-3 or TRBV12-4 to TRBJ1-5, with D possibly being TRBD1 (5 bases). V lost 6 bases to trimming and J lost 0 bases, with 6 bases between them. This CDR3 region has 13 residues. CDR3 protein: CASRTDSNQPQHF. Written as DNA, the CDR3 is TGTGCCAGCAGGACAGATAGCAATCAGCCCCAGCATTTT.

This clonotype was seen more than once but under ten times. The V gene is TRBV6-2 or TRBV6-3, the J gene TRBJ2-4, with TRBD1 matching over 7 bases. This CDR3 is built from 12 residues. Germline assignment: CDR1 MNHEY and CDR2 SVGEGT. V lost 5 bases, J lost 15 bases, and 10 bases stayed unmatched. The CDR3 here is CASSPLGTERYF. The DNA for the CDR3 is TGTGCCAGCAGTCCACTCGGGACAGAGAGGTACTTC.

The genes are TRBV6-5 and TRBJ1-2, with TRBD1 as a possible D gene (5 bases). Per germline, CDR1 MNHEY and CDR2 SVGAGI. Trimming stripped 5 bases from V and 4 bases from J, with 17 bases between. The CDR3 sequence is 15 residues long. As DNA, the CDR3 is TGTGCCAGCAGTCTGGGGGTTACTAGTAGCTATGGCTACACCTTC. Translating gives CASSLGVTSSYGYTF.